This T cell receptor (beta chain) was captured by sequencing in a study of T cell changes during pregnancy in multiple sclerosis. Data came from immunoSEQ multiplex PCR; TCRdb stores just in-frame clones and leaves some out. The table lists over 25,000 clones, around 90% of them singletons. CDR3 length: 17 amino acids. Deletions cut 6 bases from V and 2 bases from J, with 17 bases between. The V gene's germline CDR1 is MNHEY and CDR2 SMNVEV (reference sequence). This TCR was sampled from a female donor with multiple sclerosis, enrolled in a pregnancy study. The sequences come from CD4+ T cells from peripheral blood mononuclear cells, collected in the first trimester of pregnancy. The V call is TRBV27, the J call TRBJ2-6; tentative D call: TRBD2 (7 bases). The CDR3 nucleotides read TGTGCCAGCAGAAAACTAGGGGGGGGGCCTGGGGCCAACGTCCTGACTTTC. Protein: CASRKLGGGPGANVLTF.